These 20 T cell receptor beta chains share one sample of origin, sequenced in a study of blood T cell repertoires in COVID-19. TCRdb keeps only in-frame clones here, not all; method: immunoSEQ multiplex PCR. The data show some 180,000 clones, 65% to 80% seen once. The sample taken for sequencing was peripheral blood. These TCRs come from a man aged 50 or older who had recovered from COVID-19.

There are a few counts of this clone. The rearrangement uses TRBV2 and TRBJ2-4, with D tentatively TRBD1 (6 bases). Trimming removed 6 bases from V and 1 base from J, with 13 bases in between. CDR1 SNHLY and CDR2 FYNNEI come from the germline V gene. The CDR3 length is 15 residues. The CDR3 protein is CASSHQTGAKNIQYF. The DNA for the CDR3 is TGTGCCAGCAGCCACCAGACAGGCGCCAAAAACATTCAGTACTTC. Full variable domain (missing parts from reference TRBV2 and TRBJ2-4): EPEVTQTPSHQVTQMGQEVILRCVPISNHLYFYWYRQILGQKVEFLVSFYNNEISEKSEIFDDQFSVERPDGSNFTLKIRSTKLEDSAMYFCASSHQTGAKNIQYFGAGTRLSVL.

The V and J genes are TRBV5-1 and TRBJ2-7, with 10 bases matching TRBD2. The V gene end was trimmed by 1 base and the J gene end by 6 bases; junction bases not matched to a gene: 7. The germline V gene has CDR1 SGHRS and CDR2 YFSETQ. The CDR3 has 15 amino acids. The CDR3 DNA reads TGCGCCAGCAGCTTGCGGCTAGCGGGAGTGTCCGAGCAGTACTTC. Translation gives CASSLRLAGVSEQYF.

This clone was seen a handful of times. V gene TRBV7-9 combines with J gene TRBJ2-5; D is possibly TRBD2 (5 bases). V lost 3 bases and J lost 5, with 19 bases in between. The CDR3 totals 16 residues. In germline, CDR1 is SEHNR, CDR2 FQNEAQ (reference sequence). The DNA of the CDR3 is TGTGCCAGCAGCTTCGGGGTAGGCCTTATGGTTGAGACCCAGTACTTC. Translating gives CASSFGVGLMVETQYF.

The rearrangement uses TRBV19 and TRBJ2-1, with 12 positions matching TRBD2. The trim removed 10 bases at V and 7 bases at J, leaving 8 bases unmatched. CDR1 is LNHDA and CDR2 is SQIVND in the germline V gene (reference sequence). The CDR3 contains 14 residues. CDR3 nucleotides: TGTGCCACCCTAGCGGGAGGGTCTTTTAATGAGCAGTTCTTC. Translation gives CATLAGGSFNEQFF.

The rearrangement links TRBV10-3 to TRBJ2-6, with D possibly TRBD2 on 7 matching bases. CDR3 size: 17 residues. V dropped 3 bases and J dropped 4 bases, with 16 bases sitting between them. Looked up from germline, CDR1 is ENHRY and CDR2 is SYGVKD. The CDR3 loop reads CAISDPGGKSGANVLTF. The CDR3 DNA sequence: TGTGCCATCAGTGACCCGGGGGGCAAATCGGGGGCCAACGTCCTGACTTTC.

V gene TRBV5-1 combines with J gene TRBJ1-5, with D maybe TRBD1 (5 bases). V was shortened by 5 bases and J by 1 base, with 10 bases between the two germline ends. CDR1 and CDR2 (germline): SGHRS, YFSETQ. The CDR3 consists of 14 residues. The CDR3 nucleotides are TGCGCCAGCAGTTGGGAGGGGAGCAATCAGCCCCAGCATTTT. It encodes CASSWEGSNQPQHF.

The gene calls are TRBV7-2 and TRBJ2-1; 10 bases fit TRBD2. The germline gives CDR1 SGHTA, CDR2 FQGNSA. CDR3 length equals 15 residues. The V segment lost 3 bases and the J segment 10 bases; nucleotides outside the gene matches: 9. Here the CDR3 DNA reads TGTGCCAGCAGCTTCTCTAGCGGGAGCATCAAGGAGCAGTTCTTC. Translating it yields CASSFSSGSIKEQFF.

The chain recombines TRBV7-9 with TRBJ2-1, with D unresolved. CDR3 length equals 16 residues. Germline V gene sequence: CDR1 SEHNR, CDR2 FQNEAQ (reference sequence). V was cut by 3 bases and J by 4 bases, with 16 bases left in between. This CDR3 reads CASSLIPGNRYNEQFF. CDR3 bases: TGTGCCAGCAGCTTGATCCCCGGTAATCGTTACAATGAGCAGTTCTTC.

The V and J genes are TRBV5-1 and TRBJ2-7; 10 nucleotides match TRBD2. This CDR3 is built from 15 residues. Per germline, CDR1 SGHRS and CDR2 YFSETQ. V shed 0 bases, J shed 4 bases, and the junction held 4 bases outside the gene matches. CDR3 region: CASSLGAGGGYEQYF. The CDR3, as DNA: TGCGCCAGCAGCTTGGGAGCGGGAGGGGGATACGAGCAGTACTTC.

V is TRBV10-3 and J is TRBJ2-1; 13 bases agree with TRBD2. Trimming took 6 bases from V and 7 from J; bases not matched to a gene: 9. The germline gives CDR1 ENHRY, CDR2 SYGVKD. The CDR3 totals 16 residues. CDR3 nucleotides: TGTGCCATCAGCGATACCCGACTAGCGGGAGGTAATGAGCAGTTCTTC. It translates to CAISDTRLAGGNEQFF.

The count of this clone is one. The rearrangement links TRBV29-1 to TRBJ2-7; 8 positions agree with TRBD1. J gave up 11 bases and V 7 bases, and 19 bases lay outside the gene matches. The CDR3 totals 14 residues. Germline V CDR1 and CDR2: SQVTM, ANQGSEA. In nucleotides, the CDR3 is TGCAGCGCAGGGGACAGGAGATCCCACGGGTATGAGTACTTC. Amino acids: CSAGDRRSHGYEYF.

The V and J genes are TRBV5-6 and TRBJ2-1, with D perhaps TRBD2 (5 bases). This CDR3 contains 16 residues. CDR1 is SGHDT and CDR2 is YYEEEE in the germline V gene. V lost 5 bases and J 0 bases, leaving 15 bases between the germline ends. The CDR3 region is CASSSRGLSSYNEQFF. CDR3 DNA: TGTGCCAGCAGTTCCAGAGGGCTAAGCTCCTACAATGAGCAGTTCTTC.

V is TRBV7-8 and J is TRBJ2-7, with TRBD2 identical over 9 bases. The CDR3 runs to 15 residues. Trimming removed 1 base from V and 1 base from J; junction bases left unmatched: 2. Germline CDR1 reads SGHVS; CDR2 reads FQNEAQ. CDR3: CASSLVAGVSYEQYF. Here the CDR3 DNA reads TGTGCCAGCAGCTTAGTAGCGGGAGTTTCCTACGAGCAGTACTTC.

The chain recombines TRBV28 with TRBJ2-7; TRBD1 agrees at 8 bases. Germline lookup yields CDR1 MDHEN and CDR2 SYDVKM. The CDR3 has 13 residues. V shed 8 bases, J shed 4 bases, and the junction held 7 bases outside the gene matches. CDR3 residues: CASRRTGLYEQYF. CDR3 DNA sequence: TGTGCCAGCCGCCGGACAGGGCTATACGAGCAGTACTTC.

This chain connects TRBV11-2 to TRBJ2-7; TRBD1 aligns across 7 bases. The J segment lost 6 bases and the V segment lost 5 bases, leaving 10 bases of the junction unmatched. The length of the CDR3 is 14 residues. Germline V gene sequence: CDR1 SGHAT, CDR2 FQNNGV. As DNA, the CDR3 is TGTGCCAGCAGCCCACGGACAGGATGGGGCGAGCAGTACTTC. Translation gives CASSPRTGWGEQYF.

V is TRBV28 and J is TRBJ1-2; 8 positions agree with TRBD1. J lost 6 bases, V lost 5 bases, and 8 bases had no gene match. Germline V gene data show CDR1 as MDHEN and CDR2 as SYDVKM. The CDR3 extends over 14 amino acids. CDR3 in amino acids: CASSPTGAPHGYTF. Here the CDR3 DNA reads TGTGCCAGCAGTCCGACAGGGGCCCCTCATGGCTACACCTTC.

This chain uses TRBV7-8 with TRBJ1-2; 7 positions match TRBD1. The ends lost 5 bases at V and 0 bases at J; junction bases unmatched: 6. This CDR3 comprises 15 residues. Germline CDR1 is SGHVS and CDR2 is FQNEAQ. DNA of the CDR3: TGTGCCAGCAGCCCTTCGACAGGGACTAACTATGGCTACACCTTC. It is translated as CASSPSTGTNYGYTF.

The CDR3 coding sequence is TGTGCCTGGAGTTTCTACTACGAGCAGTACTTC. Encoded protein: CAWSFYYEQYF. The V gene is TRBV30, the J gene TRBJ2-7; D not resolved. V lost 2 bases, J lost 3 bases, and 5 bases lay in between. CDR3 length: 11 amino acids. Germline V gene lookup returns CDR1 GTSNPN and CDR2 SVGIG (reference sequence). The complete variable domain, with remaining parts taken from reference TRBV30 and TRBJ2-7, reads SQTIHQWPATLVQPVGSPLSLECTVEGTSNPNLYWYRQAAGRGLQLLFYSVGIGQISSEVPQNLSASRPQDRQFILSSKKLLLSDSGFYLCAWSFYYEQYFGPGTRLTVT.

V usage is TRBV7-6 and J usage is TRBJ2-2; 15 positions match TRBD2. Germline values: CDR1 SGHVS, CDR2 FNYEAQ. The CDR3 totals 17 residues. J gave up 1 base and V 5 bases, and 2 bases lay outside the gene matches. The CDR3 region has the DNA TGTGCCAGCAGCCCGGGACTAGCGGGGGGGAACACCGGGGAGCTGTTTTTT. It yields the protein CASSPGLAGGNTGELFF.

The chain is built from TRBV27 and TRBJ2-7, with 7 bases fitting TRBD1. J was trimmed by 12 bases and V by 6 bases; bases with no gene match: 17. Germline CDR1 and CDR2: MNHEY and SMNVEV (reference sequence). This CDR3 is built from 14 residues. CDR3: CASREPGQLTVLYF. The CDR3 DNA reads TGTGCCAGCAGAGAACCGGGACAGCTCACAGTACTGTACTTC.